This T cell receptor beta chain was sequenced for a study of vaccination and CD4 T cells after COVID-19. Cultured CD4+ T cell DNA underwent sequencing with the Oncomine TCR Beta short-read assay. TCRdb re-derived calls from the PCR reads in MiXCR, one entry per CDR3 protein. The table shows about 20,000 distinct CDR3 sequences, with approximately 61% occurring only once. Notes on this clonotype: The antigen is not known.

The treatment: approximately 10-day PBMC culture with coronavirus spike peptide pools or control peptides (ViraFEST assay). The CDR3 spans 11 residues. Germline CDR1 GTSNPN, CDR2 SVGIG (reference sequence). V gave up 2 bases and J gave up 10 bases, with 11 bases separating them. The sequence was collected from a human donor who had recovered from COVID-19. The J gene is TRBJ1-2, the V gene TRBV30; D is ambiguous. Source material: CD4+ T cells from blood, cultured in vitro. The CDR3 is CAWSSTWDYTF. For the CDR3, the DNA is TGTGCCTGGAGTTCCACATGGGACTACACCTTC.